These 4 T cell receptor beta chains were all obtained from the same sample, sequenced in a study of CD8 T cell repertoires and HIV-1 epitope variants. Some clones are missing from TCRdb's copy, which holds only in-frame ones; the method was immunoSEQ multiplex PCR. The table lists 80,000 to 95,000 clones, 60% to 80% of them singletons. Sequencing input: uncultured baseline CD8+ T cells from peripheral blood mononuclear cells (PBMCs). The receptors were sampled from a male donor with HIV.

The J gene is TRBJ2-7, the V gene TRBV27; 9 bases are shared with TRBD2. Germline V gene lookup returns CDR1 MNHEY and CDR2 SMNVEV (reference sequence). This CDR3 has 15 amino acids. The junction had 13 bases not matched to a gene; V was cut back by 9 bases and J by 4 bases. CDR3 loop: CASRNLQREVYEQYF. CDR3 nucleotide sequence: TGTGCCAGTCGAAATCTTCAGCGGGAGGTGTACGAGCAGTACTTC.

CDR3 region: CASSFEGDEQFF. The DNA for the CDR3 is TGCGCCAGCAGCTTTGAGGGGGATGAGCAGTTCTTC. The rearrangement joins TRBV5-1 to TRBJ2-1; tentatively, D is TRBD1 (6 bases). The CDR3 has 12 residues. The V end was cut by 2 bases, the J end by 8 bases, with 8 bases between. Germline CDR1 reads SGHRS; CDR2 reads YFSETQ.

J is TRBJ2-1 and V is TRBV4-1, with TRBD2 identical over 8 bases. Per germline, CDR1 MGHRA and CDR2 YSYEKL. The CDR3 is 16 amino acids. Trimming removed 5 bases from V and 4 bases from J; junction bases left unmatched: 10. The DNA for the CDR3 is TGCGCCAGCAGCATAGTTGGGGCGGGGGGATACAATGAGCAGTTCTTC. Its translation is CASSIVGAGGYNEQFF.

The count of this clone is one. The V and J genes are TRBV5-1 and TRBJ1-4; no definite D call. CDR3 length: 15 residues. Germline assignment: CDR1 SGHRS and CDR2 YFSETQ. With 4 bases removed from V and 5 bases from J, the gap between germline ends came to 15 bases. The CDR3 protein is CASSGRGGRNEKLFF. CDR3 nucleotides: TGCGCCAGCAGCGGTAGAGGCGGGAGAAATGAAAAACTGTTTTTT.